This T cell receptor (beta chain) derives from a study of blood T cell repertoires in COVID-19. Looking at the study overall: Sites in the United States, Italy and Spain provided acute and convalescent COVID-19 samples. T cells, B-cell-depleted T cells, or PBMCs provided the cDNA or gDNA that served as material.

V was clipped by 3 bases and J by 3 bases, with 11 bases between them. The CDR3 runs 14 residues. Germline V gives CDR1 KGHSH, CDR2 LQKENI. In the original processing: Quantification of nucleated cells was approximated via reference gene primer amplification. Sequencing used immunoSEQ multiplex PCR; TCRdb keeps in-frame clones, though not all of them. That table furnishes V, J and clone size, whereas the DNA furnished D and trimming. The profile shows 95,000 to 150,000 clones, 65% to 90% of them singletons. Material for sequencing was peripheral blood. The chain couples TRBV18 to TRBJ2-5, with D possibly being TRBD1 (6 bases). This TCR was recovered from a human donor in a cohort sampled during active COVID-19. CDR3 amino acids: CASSPPGTKETQYF. CDR3 nucleotides: TGTGCCAGCTCACCCCCCGGGACAAAAGAGACCCAGTACTTC.